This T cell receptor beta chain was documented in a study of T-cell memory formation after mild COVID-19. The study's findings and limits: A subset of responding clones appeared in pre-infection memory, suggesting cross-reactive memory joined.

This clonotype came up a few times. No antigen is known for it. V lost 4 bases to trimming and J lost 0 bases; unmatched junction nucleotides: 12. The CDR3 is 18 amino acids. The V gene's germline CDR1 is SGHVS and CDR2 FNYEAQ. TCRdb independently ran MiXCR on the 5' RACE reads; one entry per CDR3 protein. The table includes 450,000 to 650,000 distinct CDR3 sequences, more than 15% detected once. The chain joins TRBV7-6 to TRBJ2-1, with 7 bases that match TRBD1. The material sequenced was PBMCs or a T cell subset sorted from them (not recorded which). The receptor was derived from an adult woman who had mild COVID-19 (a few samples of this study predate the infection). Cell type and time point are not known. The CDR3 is CASSSTPGTASSYNEQFF. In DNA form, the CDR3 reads TGTGCCAGCAGCTCCACACCCGGGACAGCAAGCTCCTACAATGAGCAGTTCTTC.